Following are 25 T cell receptor beta chains from one sample sequenced in a study of identical twins. MiXCR was run by TCRdb on the 5' RACE reads, yielding one entry per CDR3 protein. Altogether roughly 250,000 distinct CDR3 sequences are present, more than 13% being singletons, with the ten largest covering around 8.9%. Material: memory (CD45RO+) T cells sorted from blood. These receptors were obtained from a woman under 30 in good health.

V and J are TRBV20-1 and TRBJ2-3, with TRBD2 matching 16 bases. Trimming at V came to 6 bases and at J to 5 bases, leaving 2 bases not matched to a gene. In germline, CDR1 is DFQATT, CDR2 SNEGSKA (reference sequence). The CDR3 contains 14 residues. The chain's CDR3 is CSAGLAGGKDTQYF. The CDR3 nucleotides read TGCAGTGCGGGACTAGCGGGGGGGAAAGATACGCAGTATTTT.

This clonotype was picked up a small number of times. The chain employs TRBV20-1 and TRBJ1-2; D ambiguous. CDR1 DFQATT and CDR2 SNEGSKA come from the germline V gene (reference sequence). The CDR3 length is 15 residues. The germline V and J ends were trimmed by 3 bases and 0 bases, with 14 bases remaining between them. CDR3 protein: CSARSAGPPNYGYTF. The CDR3 DNA reads as TGCAGTGCTAGGAGCGCAGGTCCACCTAACTATGGCTACACCTTC.

This chain connects TRBV12-3 or TRBV12-4 to TRBJ2-3; 8 nucleotides align to TRBD2. CDR3 size: 14 residues. V was clipped by 5 bases and J by 5 bases; unmatched bases: 6. The CDR3 region has the DNA TGTGCCAGCAGTCATAGCGGGAAAGGAGATACGCAGTATTTT. Its protein is CASSHSGKGDTQYF.

The chain is built from TRBV27 and TRBJ1-1; the match to TRBD1 covers 10 bases. Germline V CDR1 and CDR2: MNHEY, SMNVEV (reference sequence). The CDR3 loop spans 15 amino acids. The V gene end was trimmed by 4 bases and the J gene end by 5 bases; junction bases not matched to a gene: 7. The CDR3 reads CASSSPTGGRTEAFF. The CDR3 region has the DNA TGTGCCAGCAGTTCTCCGACAGGGGGCCGGACTGAAGCTTTCTTT.

This clonotype was recorded a few times. The rearrangement uses TRBV3-1 and TRBJ2-5, with D unresolved. Deletions cut 1 base from V and 1 base from J, with 10 bases between. Per the germline V gene, CDR1 is LGHDT and CDR2 is YNNKEL (reference sequence). The CDR3 length is 15 residues. DNA of the CDR3: TGTGCCAGCAGCCAAGGGGCGGCGCCCCAAGAGACCCAGTACTTC. It codes for CASSQGAAPQETQYF.

This clonotype has at least ten counts. The chain carries TRBV7-8 and TRBJ2-1; 9 bases agree with TRBD1. Germline V gene lookup returns CDR1 SGHVS and CDR2 FQNEAQ. The CDR3 has 15 residues. Trimming at V came to 4 bases and at J to 5 bases, leaving 6 bases not matched to a gene. The CDR3 protein is CASSWRTGVHNEQFF. For the CDR3, the DNA is TGTGCCAGCAGCTGGAGGACAGGGGTCCACAATGAGCAGTTCTTC. The full variable domain, completed using reference TRBV7-8 and TRBJ2-1, is GAGVSQSPRYKVAKRGQDVALRCDPISGHVSLFWYQQALGQGPEFLTYFQNEAQLDKSGLPSDRFFAERPEGSVSTLKIQRTQQEDSAVYLCASSWRTGVHNEQFFGPGTRLTVL.

This chain joins TRBV10-3 and TRBJ2-7, with 10 bases aligning to TRBD1. Germline V CDR1 and CDR2: ENHRY, SYGVKD. Losses at the gene ends were 3 bases for V and 2 bases for J; bases not matched to a gene: 7. CDR3 length: 16 residues. Here the CDR3 DNA reads TGTGCCATCAGTGATTGGGGACAGGGGCAAACCTACGAGCAGTACTTC. It translates to CAISDWGQGQTYEQYF.

CDR3 in DNA: TGTGCCACCAGTGCGGGGTACGCCAATGAGCAGTTCTTC. This sequence encodes CATSAGYANEQFF. The chain is built from TRBV24-1 and TRBJ2-1, with a weak D call TRBD2 (5 bases). The CDR3 is 13 residues long. The V end was cut by 5 bases, the J end by 6 bases, with 10 bases between. In germline, CDR1 is KGHDR, CDR2 SFDVKD.

The chain employs TRBV4-2 and TRBJ2-7; TRBD2 agrees at 10 bases. Germline V gives CDR1 LGHNA, CDR2 YNFKEQ. J lost 12 bases, V lost 0 bases, and 11 bases had no gene match. The CDR3 spans 15 residues. CDR3 DNA sequence: TGTGCCAGCAGCCAAGATGTTGCTAGCGGGGGCGTGGGGTACTTC. Translating it yields CASSQDVASGGVGYF.

The chain carries TRBV15 and TRBJ1-3; D possibly corresponds to TRBD1 (5 bases). This CDR3 has 14 amino acids. Trimming took 1 base from V and 2 from J, leaving 6 bases between them. CDR1 and CDR2 (germline): LNHNV, YYDKDF (reference sequence). CDR3 DNA: TGTGCCACCAGCAGAGTAGGGGCTGGAAACACCATATATTTT. Its protein is CATSRVGAGNTIYF.

CDR3 sequence reads: CAISAPGLAGRKETQYF. CDR3 sequence (DNA): TGTGCCATCAGTGCCCCGGGACTAGCGGGGCGAAAAGAGACCCAGTACTTC. This chain uses TRBV10-3 with TRBJ2-5, with 13 bases fitting TRBD2. Germline V CDR1 and CDR2: ENHRY, SYGVKD. V lost 4 bases to trimming and J lost 3 bases; unmatched junction nucleotides: 8. This CDR3 has 17 residues.

The table lists this clonotype with many counts. CDR3: CASSFTGYPNTGELFF. The CDR3 DNA reads TGCGCCAGCAGCTTTACAGGGTATCCGAACACCGGGGAGCTGTTTTTT. The chain links TRBV5-1 to TRBJ2-2, with a tentative D call TRBD1 (6 bases). Germline V CDR1 and CDR2: SGHRS, YFSETQ. This CDR3 is built from 16 residues. Trimming removed 2 bases at V and 0 bases at J, with 11 bases between. The full variable domain, rest sourced from reference TRBV5-1 and TRBJ2-2, is KAGVTQTPRYLIKTRGQQVTLSCSPISGHRSVSWYQQTPGQGLQFLFEYFSETQRNKGNFPGRFSGRQFSNSRSEMNVSTLELGDSALYLCASSFTGYPNTGELFFGEGSRLTVL.

The chain employs TRBV7-9 and TRBJ2-3, with 10 bases aligning to TRBD1. The CDR3 has 15 amino acids. In germline, CDR1 is SEHNR, CDR2 FQNEAQ (reference sequence). V shed 5 bases, J shed 6 bases, and the junction held 8 bases outside the gene matches. Written as DNA, the CDR3 is TGTGCCAGCAGCCGTGACAGGGGGCATGTGGATACGCAGTATTTT. Translated, it gives CASSRDRGHVDTQYF.

This clonotype has only a few counts. This chain links TRBV9 with TRBJ1-6; no clear D. V shed 0 bases and J shed 5 bases, with 9 bases lying between them. The CDR3 is 15 amino acids. Germline V CDR1 and CDR2: SGDLS, YYNGEE. CDR3 region: CASSVAPGNNSPLHF. DNA for the CDR3: TGTGCCAGCAGCGTAGCTCCAGGAAATAATTCACCCCTCCACTTT.

The V gene is TRBV18, the J gene TRBJ2-1; 7 bases are shared with TRBD2. The CDR3 contains 15 residues. After removal of 9 bases from V and 9 bases from J, the junction contained 17 bases not matched to a gene. Germline lookup yields CDR1 KGHSH and CDR2 LQKENI. CDR3 DNA: TGTGCCAGTCAGACCTCTCGAGCGGGGCTGGGTGAGCAGTTCTTC. Its translation is CASQTSRAGLGEQFF.

This clonotype showed up many times. The rearrangement uses TRBV12-3 or TRBV12-4 and TRBJ1-6, with D unresolved. V was trimmed by 5 bases and J by 9 bases, leaving 17 bases between them. The CDR3 runs 15 residues. This CDR3 is CASSTDTPSGSPLHF. CDR3 DNA: TGTGCCAGCAGTACCGACACTCCATCAGGTTCACCCCTCCACTTT.

This clonotype turned up a few times. The chain carries TRBV12-3 or TRBV12-4 and TRBJ1-2; D unclear. CDR3 size: 14 residues. Between the trimmed V and J ends, which lost 4 bases and 7 bases, there was a span of 16 bases. The CDR3 loop is CASSSGAALGGYTF. CDR3 bases: TGTGCCAGCAGTTCGGGCGCAGCATTGGGTGGCTACACCTTC.

The rearrangement uses TRBV12-3 or TRBV12-4 and TRBJ2-1; D remains ambiguous. V lost 2 bases, J lost 7 bases, and 12 bases lay in between. The CDR3 consists of 14 residues. In DNA, the CDR3 is TGTGCCAGCAGTTTAATGGCCCGGAAGAATGAGCAGTTCTTC. Its protein is CASSLMARKNEQFF.

This clonotype came up a few times. The rearrangement links TRBV5-5 to TRBJ1-4; 7 nucleotides match TRBD1. CDR3 size: 15 residues. After removal of 0 bases from V and 5 bases from J, the junction contained 4 bases not matched to a gene. CDR1 is SGHKS, CDR2 YYEKEE, per germline (reference sequence). This chain's CDR3 is CASSLGTGINEKLFF. CDR3 bases: TGTGCCAGCAGCTTGGGGACAGGAATAAATGAAAAACTGTTTTTT.

This clonotype has just one count. V and J are TRBV5-8 and TRBJ2-1; D possibly corresponds to TRBD2 (6 bases). Trimming cost V 0 bases and J 4 bases, with 14 bases left between them. This CDR3 region has 16 residues. Germline CDR1 SGHTS, CDR2 YDEGEE. The CDR3 sequence is CASSLVGGSVYNEQFF. For the CDR3, the DNA is TGTGCCAGCAGCTTGGTTGGGGGGAGCGTTTACAATGAGCAGTTCTTC.

The V gene is TRBV10-3, the J gene TRBJ2-1; 9 nucleotides line up with TRBD1. This CDR3 has 14 residues. CDR1 is ENHRY, CDR2 SYGVKD, per germline. Trimming cost V 2 bases and J 8 bases; bases outside gene matches: 4. The CDR3 nucleotides are TGTGCCATCAGTGAGGACAGGGGGACTGATGAGCAGTTCTTC. Amino acid sequence: CAISEDRGTDEQFF.

This clonotype turned up a few times. The chain employs TRBV27 and TRBJ2-1; a weak D match, TRBD1 (5 bases). Trimming took off 2 bases at V and 7 bases at J, with 12 bases between the two ends. The length of the CDR3 is 14 residues. CDR1 is MNHEY, CDR2 SMNVEV, per germline (reference sequence). CDR3 amino acids: CASSLMTVSNEQFF. The CDR3 DNA reads TGTGCCAGCAGTTTAATGACAGTTTCTAATGAGCAGTTCTTC.

This clonotype appeared a few times. The V gene is TRBV5-6, the J gene TRBJ2-3; D gene uncertain. V shed 0 bases and J shed 2 bases, with 16 bases lying between them. Germline-derived CDR1 and CDR2 are SGHDT and YYEEEE. CDR3 size: 17 residues. Here the CDR3 reads CASSLVWPPPNTDTQYF. Written as DNA, the CDR3 is TGTGCCAGCAGCTTGGTATGGCCTCCCCCCAACACAGATACGCAGTATTTT.

V is TRBV6-1 and J is TRBJ2-7; D is possibly TRBD2 (5 bases). Germline V CDR1 and CDR2: MNHNS, SASEGT. The CDR3 has 14 residues. The V gene lost 3 bases and the J gene lost 3 bases, with 12 bases spanning the gap. Here the CDR3 reads CASSEDVGSYEQYF. CDR3 nucleotide sequence: TGTGCCAGCAGTGAGGACGTAGGGAGCTACGAGCAGTACTTC.

This clonotype was counted a few times. The rearrangement links TRBV6-1 to TRBJ2-4; D is perhaps TRBD2 (6 bases). V was cut by 5 bases and J by 6 bases, with 23 bases left in between. The germline V gene encodes CDR1 MNHNS and CDR2 SASEGT. The CDR3 is 17 amino acids. The CDR3 DNA reads TGTGCCAGCAGTCCCCAGTCCGGGAGAAGTTTCGGAAACATTCAGTACTTC. Translation: CASSPQSGRSFGNIQYF.